A single sample gave rise to the 23 T cell receptor beta chains below, sequenced in a study of neurological immune-mediated disorders. Time point specified: longitudinal time-point 1 (baseline). TCRdb called the 5' RACE reads again in MiXCR, with one record for every CDR3 protein. The data hold about 60,000 distinct CDR3 sequences, with 9.5% to 12% observed a single time. The sequenced sample consisted of PBMCs. The receptor source for this set is a male donor with HTLV-1-associated myelopathy (HAM/TSP).

This clonotype was seen ten or more times. V gene TRBV14 combines with J gene TRBJ1-5; D gene unclear. CDR1 and CDR2 (germline): SGHDN, FVKESK. The ends were cut back, 4 bases at V and 3 bases at J, with 13 bases in the middle. The CDR3 covers 15 residues. Here the CDR3 DNA reads TGTGCCAGCAGCCGAGATGGTTTTTCCAATCAGCCCCAGCATTTT. It encodes CASSRDGFSNQPQHF.

There are many counts of this clonotype. This chain connects TRBV20-1 to TRBJ2-5; tentative D call: TRBD2 (6 bases). Trimming shortened V by 5 bases and J by 3 bases, and 13 bases separated the two germline ends. Germline loops: CDR1 DFQATT, CDR2 SNEGSKA (reference sequence). The CDR3 extends over 13 amino acids. The CDR3 region has the DNA TGCAGTGCTTGGGTAGCGGAAAAAGAGACCCAGTACTTC. It encodes CSAWVAEKETQYF.

The sample holds many counts of this clonotype. The CDR3 DNA reads TGCGCCAGCAGCTGGCTCAGGGGACCTCTTGCCTACGAGCAGTACTTC. Encoded protein: CASSWLRGPLAYEQYF. The chain is built from TRBV5-1 and TRBJ2-7; weak D call: TRBD1 (6 bases). Per the germline V gene, CDR1 is SGHRS and CDR2 is YFSETQ. V lost 3 bases and J lost 2, with 18 bases in between. This CDR3 comprises 16 residues. Full variable domain (rest looked up from reference TRBV5-1 and TRBJ2-7): KAGVTQTPRYLIKTRGQQVTLSCSPISGHRSVSWYQQTPGQGLQFLFEYFSETQRNKGNFPGRFSGRQFSNSRSEMNVSTLELGDSALYLCASSWLRGPLAYEQYFGPGTRLTVT.

This clonotype was detected only once. The chain links TRBV20-1 to TRBJ1-2; perhaps TRBD1 as D (5 bases). Trimming removed 6 bases from V and 4 bases from J, with 18 bases in between. The germline gives CDR1 DFQATT, CDR2 SNEGSKA (reference sequence). The CDR3 sequence is 14 residues long. DNA for the CDR3: TGCAGTGCCTCTCCCAGCAGGGTTATCTATGGCTACACCTTC. This codes for CSASPSRVIYGYTF.

This clonotype has ten or more counts. The rearrangement links TRBV4-3 to TRBJ2-1, with D perhaps given as TRBD1 or TRBD2 (6 bases each). Germline V gene data show CDR1 as LGHNA and CDR2 as YSLEER. V was clipped by 0 bases and J by 2 bases, with 11 bases between them. This CDR3 has 16 residues. The CDR3 spells CASSQDLGGAYNEQFF. The CDR3 nucleotides are TGCGCCAGCAGCCAAGATTTGGGGGGCGCCTACAATGAGCAGTTCTTC.

The chain links TRBV7-2 to TRBJ2-1, with 12 bases identical to TRBD2. The CDR3 has 17 amino acids. Germline CDR1 is SGHTA and CDR2 is FQGNSA. V lost 3 bases, J lost 3 bases, and 6 bases stayed unmatched. In DNA, the CDR3 is TGTGCCAGCAGCTTCTCTAGCGGGGGGGGGATCTACAATGAGCAGTTCTTC. Its protein is CASSFSSGGGIYNEQFF.

There are many counts of this clonotype. V is TRBV29-1 and J is TRBJ1-3; no clear D. The germline V and J ends were trimmed by 7 bases and 0 bases, with 10 bases remaining between them. The CDR3 has 13 amino acids. Per germline, CDR1 SQVTM and CDR2 ANQGSEA. For the CDR3, the DNA is TGCAGCGCCCGACGTCCCTCTGGAAACACCATATATTTT. It codes for CSARRPSGNTIYF.

There are many counts of this clonotype. V and J are TRBV5-1 and TRBJ2-5; D is perhaps TRBD1 or TRBD2 (5 bases each). This CDR3 is built from 15 residues. Trimming took off 0 bases at V and 2 bases at J, with 11 bases between the two ends. Germline V gene data show CDR1 as SGHRS and CDR2 as YFSETQ. The DNA for the CDR3 is TGCGCCAGCAGCTTGGCCGGGGCATGGCAAGAGACCCAGTACTTC. Its translation is CASSLAGAWQETQYF.

Many counts were recorded for this clonotype. The chain recombines TRBV6-5 with TRBJ2-5; weak D call: TRBD1 (6 bases). V was cut by 10 bases and J by 1 base, with 16 bases left in between. The CDR3 spans 14 residues. Germline CDR1 is MNHEY and CDR2 is SVGAGI. The CDR3 DNA follows: TGTGCCACGTTCGGCTTAGGGGGCCAAGAGACCCAGTACTTC. Its translation: CATFGLGGQETQYF.

This clonotype was counted many times. This chain joins TRBV6-5 and TRBJ1-2; maybe TRBD1 (5 bases). V lost 5 bases, J lost 8 bases, and 21 bases lay in between. The CDR3 spans 15 residues. Germline V CDR1 and CDR2: MNHEY, SVGAGI. This chain's CDR3 is CASSGSGEFRLGYTF. The CDR3 DNA reads as TGTGCCAGCAGTGGGTCGGGGGAATTTCGGTTGGGCTACACCTTC.

This clonotype appeared many times. CDR3 sequence (DNA): TGTGCCAGCAGTTCTAGCCCGGGTCCTGGGGCCAACGTCCTGACTTTC. Translating gives CASSSSPGPGANVLTF. J is TRBJ2-6 and V is TRBV6-2 or TRBV6-3; possible D gene TRBD2, 5 bases. CDR1 MNHEY and CDR2 SVGEGT come from the germline V gene. V lost 4 bases and J 2 bases, leaving 12 bases between the germline ends. CDR3 size: 16 residues.

Points on this clonotype: A much larger clone differs from this one at a single base, so this may be a read error. The V call is TRBV5-1, the J call TRBJ2-5; 8 bases match TRBD1. Losses at the gene ends were 7 bases for V and 6 bases for J; bases not matched to a gene: 14. This CDR3 is built from 15 residues. From germline, CDR1 is SGHRS and CDR2 YFSETQ. DNA for the CDR3: TGCGCCAGCGGCGGACAGGGCCAGATAGGGCAGACCCAGTACTTC. Protein sequence: CASGGQGQIGQTQYF. Full variable domain (rest looked up from reference TRBV5-1 and TRBJ2-5): KAGVTQTPRYLIKTRGQQVTLSCSPISGHRSVSWYQQTPGQGLQFLFEYFSETQRNKGNFPGRFSGRQFSNSRSEMNVSTLELGDSALYLCASGGQGQIGQTQYFGPGTRLLVL.

This clonotype was seen many times. This chain uses TRBV20-1 with TRBJ1-3, with a weak D call TRBD1 (6 bases). Trimming stripped 0 bases from V and 4 bases from J, with 13 bases between. CDR1 is DFQATT, CDR2 SNEGSKA, per germline (reference sequence). The CDR3 length is 15 residues. The CDR3 is CSARDLRGIGNTIYF. The CDR3 region has the DNA TGCAGTGCTAGAGATCTTAGGGGGATAGGAAACACCATATATTTT.

There are many counts of this clonotype. The rearrangement uses TRBV20-1 and TRBJ1-4, with 11 positions matching TRBD1. The germline V gene has CDR1 DFQATT and CDR2 SNEGSKA (reference sequence). The CDR3 extends over 15 amino acids. The ends lost 5 bases at V and 8 bases at J; junction bases unmatched: 10. CDR3 bases: TGCAGTGCTCCAAAGACCCGGACAGGGGGCGAAAAACTGTTTTTT. Protein sequence: CSAPKTRTGGEKLFF.

This clonotype appeared many times. The chain employs TRBV5-8 and TRBJ2-7; TRBD1 is a possible D gene (5 bases). V lost 0 bases and J 7 bases, leaving 11 bases between the germline ends. CDR1 is SGHTS and CDR2 is YDEGEE in the germline V gene. The length of the CDR3 is 13 residues. CDR3: CASSLVWGVEQYF. CDR3 in DNA: TGTGCCAGCAGCTTGGTGTGGGGCGTTGAGCAGTACTTC.

This clonotype has a count of ten or more. V is TRBV25-1 and J is TRBJ1-1; TRBD1 might be the D (6 bases). Germline CDR1 MGHDK, CDR2 SYGVNS. This CDR3 is built from 15 residues. The V gene lost 0 bases and the J gene lost 5 bases, with 13 bases spanning the gap. The CDR3, as DNA: TGTGCCAGCAGTGAATACCCGGGGGCGAGGACTGAAGCTTTCTTT. As protein: CASSEYPGARTEAFF.

This clonotype was picked up a small number of times. This sequence joins TRBV10-3 and TRBJ1-1, with D possibly TRBD1 on 5 matching bases. Germline CDR1 ENHRY, CDR2 SYGVKD. The CDR3 consists of 14 residues. The V end lost 3 bases, the J end lost 5 bases, and 13 bases lay between the germline ends. The CDR3 loop reads CAISETGSGTEAFF. The CDR3 DNA sequence: TGTGCCATCAGTGAAACAGGCTCGGGAACTGAAGCTTTCTTT.

The table lists this clonotype with a few counts. This rearrangement joins TRBV6-1 to TRBJ1-5, with D hard to call. CDR1 MNHNS and CDR2 SASEGT come from the germline V gene. The CDR3 has 15 amino acids. Trimming stripped 6 bases from V and 5 bases from J, with 17 bases between. The chain's CDR3 is CASRSSQNFYQPQHF. For the CDR3, the DNA is TGTGCCAGCAGATCGAGCCAGAATTTTTATCAGCCCCAGCATTTT.

This clonotype was recorded at least ten times. The V gene is TRBV30, the J gene TRBJ2-1; D perhaps matches TRBD1 (5 bases). V shed 4 bases and J shed 3 bases, with 10 bases lying between them. Per germline, CDR1 GTSNPN and CDR2 SVGIG (reference sequence). This CDR3 spans 13 amino acids. The CDR3 protein is CAWKRGLYNEQFF. The CDR3 nucleotides are TGTGCCTGGAAAAGGGGTCTCTACAATGAGCAGTTCTTC.

This clonotype was seen at least ten times. The chain carries TRBV10-3 and TRBJ2-3; maybe TRBD1 (6 bases). The V gene's germline CDR1 is ENHRY and CDR2 SYGVKD. The CDR3 totals 15 residues. Trimming stripped 1 base from V and 5 bases from J, with 13 bases between. CDR3 DNA: TGTGCCATCAGTGAGTTGGGGGCCACTGGAGATACGCAGTATTTT. Encoded protein: CAISELGATGDTQYF.

V usage is TRBV5-1 and J usage is TRBJ2-3; TRBD2 agrees at 14 bases. Trimming at V came to 4 bases and at J to 3 bases, leaving 4 bases not matched to a gene. This CDR3 region has 16 residues. Germline CDR1 SGHRS, CDR2 YFSETQ. The CDR3 sequence is CASSERTSGGTDTQYF. DNA for the CDR3: TGCGCCAGCAGCGAAAGGACTAGCGGGGGGACAGATACGCAGTATTTT.

This clonotype was found many times. The rearrangement uses TRBV7-2 and TRBJ1-1; D remains unclear. Per germline, CDR1 SGHTA and CDR2 FQGNSA. This CDR3 region has 13 residues. Trimming took 1 base from V and 4 from J, leaving 7 bases between them. DNA of the CDR3: TGTGCCAGCAGCTTAGTAAGTCGCACTGAAGCTTTCTTT. Protein sequence: CASSLVSRTEAFF.

The chain couples TRBV20-1 to TRBJ2-3; tentative D call: TRBD1 (6 bases). Trimming left V 3 bases short and J 1 base short, with 20 bases between. The germline V gene has CDR1 DFQATT and CDR2 SNEGSKA (reference sequence). The CDR3 runs 17 residues. CDR3 sequence reads: CSASSARVQGGTDTQYF. The CDR3 DNA reads as TGCAGTGCTAGTTCGGCGCGCGTACAGGGTGGCACAGATACGCAGTATTTT.